This paragraph covers one T cell receptor beta chain sequence. The data were produced by immunoSEQ multiplex PCR, yet TCRdb's version contains in-frame clones alone and is incomplete. The table has about 130,000 clones, 95% to 97% seen once. Trimming took off 0 bases at V and 11 bases at J, with 8 bases between the two ends. The CDR3 covers 12 residues. Germline V gene sequence: CDR1 ENHRY, CDR2 SYGVKD. This specimen belongs to a study of cytomegalovirus exposure and HLA in healthy donors. The rearrangement links TRBV10-3 to TRBJ1-5; D perhaps matches TRBD1 (5 bases). The receptor's source is a man aged 18 to 29 in good health and CMV-seronegative. Sequencing used PBMCs. In nucleotides, the CDR3 is TGTGCCATCAGTGAGTCGGGGGGGGCCCAGCATTTT. The encoded protein is CAISESGGAQHF.